A single sample is the source of the 3 T cell receptor beta chains below, sequenced in a study of blood T cell repertoires in COVID-19. Clones were sequenced by immunoSEQ multiplex PCR, and TCRdb holds only the in-frame ones, with some missing. The table lists approximately 170,000 clones, more than 65% of them singletons. The sequenced sample consisted of peripheral blood. Receptors originate from a human donor with acute or convalescent COVID-19. The donor label of this sample is uncertain.

Only one count was recorded for this clone. J is TRBJ2-7 and V is TRBV6-6, with D uncertain. The ends were cut back, 5 bases at V and 2 bases at J, with 4 bases in the middle. The CDR3 is 11 residues long. Germline V gene sequence: CDR1 MNHNY, CDR2 SVGAGI (reference sequence). CDR3 residues: CASSPAYEQYF. CDR3 nucleotides: TGTGCCAGCAGTCCAGCCTACGAGCAGTACTTC.

The rearrangement uses TRBV4-2 and TRBJ2-1; 14 nucleotides align to TRBD2. Trimming cost V 0 bases and J 8 bases; bases outside gene matches: 6. The CDR3 sequence is 17 residues long. Germline V gene data show CDR1 as LGHNA and CDR2 as YNFKEQ. This CDR3 reads CASSQETSGGVNDEQFF. The CDR3 region has the DNA TGTGCCAGCAGCCAAGAGACTAGCGGGGGGGTGAACGATGAGCAGTTCTTC.

This clone appeared a few times. V usage is TRBV10-1 and J usage is TRBJ2-2, with D possibly TRBD1 on 5 matching bases. This CDR3 has 14 amino acids. Germline V CDR1 and CDR2: WNHNN, SYGVQD (reference sequence). V lost 9 bases and J lost 0, with 11 bases in between. The CDR3 nucleotides read TGCGCCAGTCAAGACAGCGCGAACACCGGGGAGCTGTTTTTT. Translation gives CASQDSANTGELFF.